This T cell receptor (beta chain) was documented in a study of radiotherapy plus CTLA-4 blockade in lung cancer (dated by TCRdb to about 2018). For the study in its entirety: Among enrolled patients, approximately 19% had an objective response and 31% reached disease control.

This clone was seen a single time. Its antigen remains unidentified. Within one base of it there is no much larger clone, and no base qualities were kept. The study evaluated CTLA-4 blockade (ipilimumab) given together with focal radiation therapy in patients who had chemo-refractory metastatic non-small-cell lung cancer. Unmatched junction bases come to 14, with V trimmed by 8 bases and J by 6 bases. From a lookup of the germline V gene (reference sequence), CDR1 and CDR2 are MNHEY and SMNVEV. The CDR3, cysteine through phenylalanine, is 15 amino acids long. Only CDR3 DNA is held: 45 bases, read in frame from base 1. On the study overall, not on this receptor specifically: TCR clones derived from tumors expanded in peripheral blood after treatment with radiotherapy and ipilimumab. The strongest predictors of response were reported to be early dynamic shifts in blood T cell clones along with a rise in serum interferon-beta following radiation.

The library relied on the immunoSEQ multiplex PCR assay. TCRdb took this table from immuneACCESS and kept in-frame rearrangements with V and J called. Such tables lack part of the clones; where checked against another copy, unresolved V genes explain under half of the gap, and the rest is unexplained. A total of tens of thousands of clones appear in this sample, roughly 77% of them only once. 8.5% of the sample is taken by the ten largest. The sequence was collected from a human donor with non-small cell lung cancer who had a complete response to radiotherapy plus ipilimumab. The sequenced sample was peripheral blood, obtained from a patient treated with radiotherapy plus ipilimumab. The rearranged chain carries TRBV27 and TRBJ2-7; TRBD1 aligns with 9 central bases. Read as DNA, the sequence is TGTGCCAGCCAGGTTGAGGGGACAGGGAGGCGCGAGCAGTACTTC. Its coded protein is CASQVEGTGRREQYF.